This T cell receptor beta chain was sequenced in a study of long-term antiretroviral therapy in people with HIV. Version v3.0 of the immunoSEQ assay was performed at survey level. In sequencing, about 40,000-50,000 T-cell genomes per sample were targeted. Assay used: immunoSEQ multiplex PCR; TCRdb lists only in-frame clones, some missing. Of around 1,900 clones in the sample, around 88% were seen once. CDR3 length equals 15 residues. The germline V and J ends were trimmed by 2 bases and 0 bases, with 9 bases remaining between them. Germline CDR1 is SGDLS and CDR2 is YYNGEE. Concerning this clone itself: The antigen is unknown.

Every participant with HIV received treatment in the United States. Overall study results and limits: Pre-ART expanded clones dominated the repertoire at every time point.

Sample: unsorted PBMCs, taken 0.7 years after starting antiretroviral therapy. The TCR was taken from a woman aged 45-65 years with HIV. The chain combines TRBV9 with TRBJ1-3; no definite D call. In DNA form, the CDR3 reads TGTGCCAGCAGCGTGGCCCAGAGCTCTGGAAACACCATATATTTT. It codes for CASSVAQSSGNTIYF.